This entry concerns a single TCR beta chain. The data derive from a study of cytomegalovirus exposure and HLA in healthy donors. Researchers ran the PCR with 60 Vbeta and 13 Jbeta primers. The protocol was immunoSEQ multiplex PCR, while the TCRdb copy is restricted to in-frame clones and leaves out a portion. The table records roughly 200,000 clones, around 76% of them present only once. V shed 0 bases, J shed 0 bases, and the junction held 8 bases outside the gene matches. The CDR3 consists of 18 residues. In germline, CDR1 is SGHNT, CDR2 YENEEA. Source material: PBMCs. V usage is TRBV11-3 and J usage is TRBJ2-1, with 7 bases that match TRBD2. This sequence originates from a man in his late teens or twenties in good health and CMV-seronegative. Written as DNA, the CDR3 is TGTGCCAGCAGCTTAGATCAGGGCGGGAGTAACTCCTACAATGAGCAGTTCTTC. It codes for CASSLDQGGSNSYNEQFF.